Below are 19 T cell receptor beta chains sequenced from a single sample in a study of blood T cell repertoires in COVID-19 (TCRdb year 2020). Library construction relied on the immunoSEQ multiplex PCR assay. Imported from immuneACCESS, the table was reduced by TCRdb to in-frame sequences with V and J called. These copies leave out some clones; in studies compared against another copy, an unresolved V gene accounts for under half, and the cause of the remainder is not known. A total of tens of thousands of clones appear in this sample, over 75% of them only once. About 9.9% of the sample belongs to the ten largest clones. Specimen: peripheral blood. The receptor set was obtained from an elderly man with COVID-19, enrolled during active disease.

This clone was seen a few times. J is TRBJ2-1 and V is TRBV5-4; tentatively, D is TRBD2 (6 bases). V lost 1 base to trimming and J lost 1 base, with 12 bases between them. CDR3 length: 16 residues. Germline loops: CDR1 SGHNT, CDR2 YYREEE (reference sequence). CDR3 residues: CASSLSNGGSYNEQFF. The CDR3 region has the DNA TGTGCCAGCAGCTTGTCGAACGGGGGTTCCTACAATGAGCAGTTCTTC.

The genes are TRBV3-1 (or the pseudogene TRBV3-2) and TRBJ2-7; a possible D gene is TRBD1 (6 bases). The V gene lost 0 bases and the J gene lost 5 bases, with 14 bases spanning the gap. The CDR3 sequence is 15 residues long. The V gene's germline CDR1 is LGHDT and CDR2 YNNKEL (reference sequence). The DNA of the CDR3 is TGTGCCAGCAGCCAAGATTTGGGGGCTTTTGACGAGCAGTACTTC. This encodes CASSQDLGAFDEQYF.

The CDR3 bases are TGTGCCACCAGCAGAGAGAGTCCGGGTCACTCCTACAATGAGCAGTTCTTC. Protein product: CATSRESPGHSYNEQFF. The chain joins TRBV15 to TRBJ2-1; D call uncertain. CDR3 length: 17 residues. Per germline, CDR1 LNHNV and CDR2 YYDKDF (reference sequence). V gave up 0 bases and J gave up 0 bases, with 12 bases separating them. The full variable domain, rest sourced from reference TRBV15 and TRBJ2-1, is DAMVIQNPRYQVTQFGKPVTLSCSQTLNHNVMYWYQQKSSQAPKLLFHYYDKDFNNEADTPDNFQSRRPNTSFCFLDIRSPGLGDTAMYLCATSRESPGHSYNEQFFGPGTRLTVL.

The V gene is TRBV9, the J gene TRBJ1-1, with 7 positions matching TRBD1. The CDR3 is made up of 20 amino acids. With V trimmed by 1 base and J by 7 bases, 25 bases remained unmatched. Germline loops: CDR1 SGDLS, CDR2 YYNGEE. CDR3 sequence (DNA): TGTGCCAGCAGCGTAATCCCCCCAACAGGGGTAAAAGGCCGTCAGGGTGAAGCTTTCTTT. This encodes CASSVIPPTGVKGRQGEAFF.

The J gene is TRBJ2-5, the V gene TRBV6-5, with D perhaps TRBD1 (6 bases). V was clipped by 8 bases and J by 1 base, with 8 bases between them. Germline-derived CDR1 and CDR2 are MNHEY and SVGAGI. The CDR3 runs to 12 residues. Here the CDR3 reads CASSGAQETQYF. CDR3 bases: TGTGCCAGCTCAGGGGCCCAAGAGACCCAGTACTTC.

The J gene is TRBJ2-1, the V gene TRBV6-2 or TRBV6-3, with D possibly TRBD1 on 6 matching bases. CDR3 length: 14 residues. V lost 2 bases and J lost 10, with 15 bases in between. The V gene's germline CDR1 is MNHEY and CDR2 SVGEGT. For the CDR3, the DNA is TGTGCCAGCAGTTACCTCCGACAGGCAACCGAGCAGTTCTTC. This sequence encodes CASSYLRQATEQFF.

This rearrangement joins TRBV30 to TRBJ1-1; the D is unclear. This CDR3 contains 13 residues. The ends were cut back, 2 bases at V and 4 bases at J, with 11 bases in the middle. Germline CDR1 and CDR2: GTSNPN and SVGIG (reference sequence). DNA of the CDR3: TGTGCCTGGAGTAGACAAGGTATCACTGAAGCTTTCTTT. Its translation: CAWSRQGITEAFF.

This sequence joins TRBV4-1 and TRBJ1-2; D is unresolved. CDR3 length: 15 amino acids. Germline V lookup: CDR1 MGHRA, CDR2 YSYEKL. The V gene lost 2 bases and the J gene lost 2 bases, with 12 bases spanning the gap. The CDR3 sequence is CASSQTLSGNYGYTF. DNA of the CDR3: TGCGCCAGCAGCCAAACCCTTTCGGGAAACTATGGCTACACCTTC.

This clone occurred a few times. V gene TRBV18 combines with J gene TRBJ1-2, with D possibly being TRBD1 (5 bases). Trimming removed 6 bases at V and 5 bases at J, with 28 bases between. This CDR3 spans 18 amino acids. CDR1 KGHSH and CDR2 LQKENI come from the germline V gene. This CDR3 reads CASSPLAGTIPGGYGYTF. For the CDR3, the DNA is TGTGCCAGCTCGCCTCTCGCCGGGACTATCCCCGGGGGGTATGGCTACACCTTC.

This chain links TRBV21-1 with TRBJ1-1. TRBV21-1 is tagged as a pseudogene. The CDR3 is 15 amino acids. The CDR3 bases are TGTGCCAGCAGCACACCGGGAGGGTTGAACACTGAAGCTTTCTTT. Encoded protein: CASSTPGGLNTEAFF.

The genes are TRBV28 and TRBJ2-1; D remains unclear. With 8 bases removed from V and 8 bases from J, the gap between germline ends came to 10 bases. The CDR3 has 11 residues. Germline V lookup: CDR1 MDHEN, CDR2 SYDVKM. This CDR3 is CASGRRYEQFF. CDR3 DNA: TGTGCCAGCGGGCGTCGGTATGAGCAGTTCTTC. Drawing the rest from reference TRBV28 and TRBJ2-1, the complete variable domain is DVKVTQSSRYLVKRTGEKVFLECVQDMDHENMFWYRQDPGLGLRLIYFSYDVKMKEKGDIPEGYSVSREKKERFSLILESASTNQTSMYLCASGRRYEQFFGPGTRLTVL.

The V and J genes are TRBV19 and TRBJ1-1; the D is unclear. Germline V gene lookup returns CDR1 LNHDA and CDR2 SQIVND (reference sequence). The V and J ends lost 2 bases and 2 bases respectively, with 6 bases between them. The CDR3 contains 13 residues. The CDR3 DNA sequence: TGTGCCAGTAGTATAATCTTAAACACTGAAGCTTTCTTT. Amino acid sequence: CASSIILNTEAFF.

The chain uses TRBV11-3 and TRBJ1-3; TRBD1 is a possible D gene (6 bases). Germline V CDR1 and CDR2: SGHNT, YENEEA. With 3 bases removed from V and 4 bases from J, the gap between germline ends came to 10 bases. The CDR3 has 14 amino acids. CDR3 sequence reads: CASSLTGTGNTIYF. As DNA, the CDR3 is TGTGCCAGCAGCTTGACCGGGACAGGAAACACCATATATTTT.

This rearrangement joins TRBV7-2 to TRBJ1-1; TRBD1 aligns across 9 bases. V dropped 1 base and J dropped 4; count of bases not matched to a gene: 4. Per the germline V gene, CDR1 is SGHTA and CDR2 is FQGNSA. CDR3 size: 15 residues. In DNA, the CDR3 is TGTGCCAGCAGCTTAGAAGTGACAGGGGGCACTGAAGCTTTCTTT. This codes for CASSLEVTGGTEAFF.

The chain is built from TRBV7-2 and TRBJ2-7; 8 positions match TRBD2. The CDR3 has 15 amino acids. The ends lost 3 bases at V and 0 bases at J; junction bases unmatched: 4. Germline V lookup: CDR1 SGHTA, CDR2 FQGNSA. The DNA of the CDR3 is TGTGCCAGCAGCTTCCGGCTAGCGGGCTCCTACGAGCAGTACTTC. Translated, it gives CASSFRLAGSYEQYF.

The V call is TRBV7-9, the J call TRBJ1-6; no definite D call. CDR3 length: 14 residues. The germline V and J ends were trimmed by 1 base and 8 bases, with 9 bases remaining between them. CDR1 SEHNR and CDR2 FQNEAQ come from the germline V gene (reference sequence). CDR3 region: CASSLVNSHSPLHF. For the CDR3, the DNA is TGTGCCAGCAGCTTAGTAAATAGCCATTCACCCCTCCACTTT.

The chain uses TRBV30 and TRBJ1-5; no reliable D call. Looked up from germline, CDR1 is GTSNPN and CDR2 is SVGIG (reference sequence). This CDR3 comprises 12 residues. Trimming pared 0 bases from V and 6 bases from J, leaving 6 bases between. The CDR3 loop is CAWSVRGQPQHF. CDR3 nucleotides: TGTGCCTGGAGTGTACGGGGTCAGCCCCAGCATTTT.

This clone was picked up a small number of times. The gene calls are TRBV19 and TRBJ1-1, with D uncertain. Trimming removed 4 bases from V and 10 bases from J, with 13 bases in between. CDR1 and CDR2 from the germline V gene are LNHDA and SQIVND (reference sequence). The CDR3 is made up of 12 amino acids. In DNA, the CDR3 is TGTGCCAGTAGTACCTCCAGAGGTCGAGCTTTCTTT. Translation: CASSTSRGRAFF. Filled out from reference TRBV19 and TRBJ1-1, the complete variable domain reads DGGITQSPKYLFRKEGQNVTLSCEQNLNHDAMYWYRQDPGQGLRLIYYSQIVNDFQKGDIAEGYSVSREKKESFPLTVTSAQKNPTAFYLCASSTSRGRAFFGQGTRLTVV.

This clone showed up just a few times. The genes are TRBV15 and TRBJ1-2; 9 bases fit TRBD1. Germline-derived CDR1 and CDR2 are LNHNV and YYDKDF (reference sequence). This CDR3 has 19 amino acids. With 1 base clipped from V and 1 base from J, the junction kept 13 bases outside the gene matches. The CDR3 nucleotides read TGTGCCACCAGCAGAGTATTTTCGACAGGGGGACAATATAACTATGGCTACACCTTC. Amino acid sequence: CATSRVFSTGGQYNYGYTF.